The subject of this entry is one T cell receptor (beta chain). The CDR3 spans 18 residues. The record originates from a study of identical twins. TCRdb reanalysed the 5' RACE reads using MiXCR and keeps one entry per CDR3 protein. The data contain roughly 1.6 million distinct CDR3 sequences, 32% of them singletons. The J gene is TRBJ1-6, the V gene TRBV21-1; the table's D gene call, TRBD1, was not cross checked with the DNA. TRBV21-1 represents a pseudogene. Material for sequencing was cord blood. The origin of this receptor is a newborn girl in good health. CDR3 amino acids: CASSKFVGASSYNSPLHF. The CDR3 DNA sequence: TGTGCCAGCAGCAAATTCGTAGGCGCCAGCTCCTATAATTCACCCCTCCACTTT.